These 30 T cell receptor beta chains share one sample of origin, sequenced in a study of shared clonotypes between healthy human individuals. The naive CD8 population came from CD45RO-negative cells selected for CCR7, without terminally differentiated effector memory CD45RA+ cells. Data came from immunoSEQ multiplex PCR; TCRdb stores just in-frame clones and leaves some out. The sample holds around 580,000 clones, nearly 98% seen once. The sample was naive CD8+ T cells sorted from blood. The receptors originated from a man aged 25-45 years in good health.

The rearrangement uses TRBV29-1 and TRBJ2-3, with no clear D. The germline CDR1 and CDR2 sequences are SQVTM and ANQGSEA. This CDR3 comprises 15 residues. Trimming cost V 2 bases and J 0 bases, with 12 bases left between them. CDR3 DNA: TGCAGCGTTGAAACGGGCGGTGCTAGCACAGATACGCAGTATTTT. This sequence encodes CSVETGGASTDTQYF.

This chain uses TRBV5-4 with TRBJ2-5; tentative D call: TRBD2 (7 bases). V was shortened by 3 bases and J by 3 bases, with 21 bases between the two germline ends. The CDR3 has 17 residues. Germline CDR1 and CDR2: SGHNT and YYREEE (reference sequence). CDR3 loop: CASSSLWELGGEETQYF. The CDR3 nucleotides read TGTGCCAGCAGCTCCCTTTGGGAACTAGGGGGGGAAGAGACCCAGTACTTC.

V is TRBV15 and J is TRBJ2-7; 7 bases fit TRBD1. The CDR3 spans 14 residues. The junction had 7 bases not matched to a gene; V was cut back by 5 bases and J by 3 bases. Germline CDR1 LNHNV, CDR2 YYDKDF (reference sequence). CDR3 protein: CATSPTGTGYEQYF. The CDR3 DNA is TGTGCCACCAGCCCGACAGGGACGGGCTACGAGCAGTACTTC.

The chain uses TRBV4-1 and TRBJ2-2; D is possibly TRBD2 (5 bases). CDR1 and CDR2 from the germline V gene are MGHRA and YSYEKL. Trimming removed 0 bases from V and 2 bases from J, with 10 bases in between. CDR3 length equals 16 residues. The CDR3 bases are TGCGCCAGCAGCCAAGAAGGCCTAGCTAACACCGGGGAGCTGTTTTTT. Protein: CASSQEGLANTGELFF.

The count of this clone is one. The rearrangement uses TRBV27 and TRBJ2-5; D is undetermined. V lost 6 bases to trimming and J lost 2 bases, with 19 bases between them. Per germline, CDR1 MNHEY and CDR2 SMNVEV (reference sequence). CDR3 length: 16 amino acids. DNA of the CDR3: TGTGCCAGCAGATCCCATCTTGAAGACGTACAAGAGACCCAGTACTTC. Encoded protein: CASRSHLEDVQETQYF.

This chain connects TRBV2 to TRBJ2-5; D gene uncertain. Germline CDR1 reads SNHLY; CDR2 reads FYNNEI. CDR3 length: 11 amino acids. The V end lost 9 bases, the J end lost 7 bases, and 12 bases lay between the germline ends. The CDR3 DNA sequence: TGTGCCAGTCTGGTTAGTGGGACCCAGTACTTC. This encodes CASLVSGTQYF.

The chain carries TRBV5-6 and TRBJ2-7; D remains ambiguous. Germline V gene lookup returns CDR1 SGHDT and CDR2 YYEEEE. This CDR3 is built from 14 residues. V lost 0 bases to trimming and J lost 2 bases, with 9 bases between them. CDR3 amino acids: CASSLAASAYEQYF. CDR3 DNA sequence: TGTGCCAGCAGCTTGGCCGCCAGCGCCTACGAGCAGTACTTC.

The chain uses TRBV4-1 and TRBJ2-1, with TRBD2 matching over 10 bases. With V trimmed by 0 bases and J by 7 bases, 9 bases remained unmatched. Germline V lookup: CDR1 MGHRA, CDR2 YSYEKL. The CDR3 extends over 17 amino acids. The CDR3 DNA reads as TGCGCCAGCAGCCAAGAACCGAGGCTAGCGGGAGTGAATGAGCAGTTCTTC. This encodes CASSQEPRLAGVNEQFF.

Written as DNA, the CDR3 is TGTGCCTGGAGTCTTACAACAGGGGCTGAAAAACTGTTTTTT. Amino acid sequence: CAWSLTTGAEKLFF. The V call is TRBV30, the J call TRBJ1-4; TRBD1 agrees at 7 bases. There are 14 residues in the CDR3. From germline, CDR1 is GTSNPN and CDR2 SVGIG (reference sequence). V gave up 2 bases and J gave up 7 bases; unmatched junction bases: 7.

This CDR3 is CASSLRFLNEQFF. The CDR3 bases are TGTGCCAGCAGCCTTAGATTTCTCAATGAGCAGTTCTTC. The chain carries TRBV14 and TRBJ2-1; D remains unclear. There are 13 residues in the CDR3. CDR1 is SGHDN and CDR2 is FVKESK in the germline V gene. The V and J ends lost 4 bases and 6 bases respectively, with 10 bases between them. Drawing the rest from reference TRBV14 and TRBJ2-1, the complete variable domain is EAGVTQFPSHSVIEKGQTVTLRCDPISGHDNLYWYRRVMGKEIKFLLHFVKESKQDESGMPNNRFLAERTGGTYSTLKVQPAELEDSGVYFCASSLRFLNEQFFGPGTRLTVL.

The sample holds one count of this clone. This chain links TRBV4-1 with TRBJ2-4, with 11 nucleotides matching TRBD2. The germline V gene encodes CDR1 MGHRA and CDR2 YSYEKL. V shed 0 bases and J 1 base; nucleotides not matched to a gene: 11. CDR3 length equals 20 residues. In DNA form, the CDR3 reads TGCGCCAGCAGCCAAGATATAATAGCGGGAGGGCCTGGGGCCAAAAACATTCAGTACTTC. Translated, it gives CASSQDIIAGGPGAKNIQYF.

The CDR3: CASSQANLDEQYF. DNA of the CDR3: TGCGCCAGCAGCCAAGCTAACCTCGACGAGCAGTACTTC. The chain has TRBV4-1 and TRBJ2-7; D gene unclear. Trimming left V 1 base short and J 5 bases short, with 9 bases between. The CDR3 runs to 13 residues. The germline V gene encodes CDR1 MGHRA and CDR2 YSYEKL.

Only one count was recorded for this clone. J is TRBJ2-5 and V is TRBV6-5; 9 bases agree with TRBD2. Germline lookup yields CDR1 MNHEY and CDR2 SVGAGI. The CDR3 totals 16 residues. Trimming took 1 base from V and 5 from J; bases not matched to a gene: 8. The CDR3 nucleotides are TGTGCCAGCAGTTACTATGGTAGCGGGAGAAGTGAGACCCAGTACTTC. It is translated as CASSYYGSGRSETQYF.

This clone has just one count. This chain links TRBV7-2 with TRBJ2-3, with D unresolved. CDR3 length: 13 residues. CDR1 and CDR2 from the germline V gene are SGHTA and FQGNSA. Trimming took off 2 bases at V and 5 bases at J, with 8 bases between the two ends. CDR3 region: CASSLNLVDTQYF. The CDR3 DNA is TGTGCCAGCAGCTTAAACCTAGTAGATACGCAGTATTTT.

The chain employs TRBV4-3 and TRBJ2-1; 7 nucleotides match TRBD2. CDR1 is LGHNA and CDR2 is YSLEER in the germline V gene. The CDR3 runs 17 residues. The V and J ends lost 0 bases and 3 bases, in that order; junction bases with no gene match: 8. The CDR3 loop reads CASSQDPGRSYYNEQFF. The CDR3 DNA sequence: TGCGCCAGCAGCCAAGATCCCGGGAGGTCCTACTACAATGAGCAGTTCTTC.

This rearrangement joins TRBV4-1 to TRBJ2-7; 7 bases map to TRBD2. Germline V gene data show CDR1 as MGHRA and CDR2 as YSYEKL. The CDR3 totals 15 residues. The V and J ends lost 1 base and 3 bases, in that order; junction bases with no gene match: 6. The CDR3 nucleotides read TGCGCCAGCAGCCAAGTGGGAGGGCCGAACTACGAGCAGTACTTC. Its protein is CASSQVGGPNYEQYF.

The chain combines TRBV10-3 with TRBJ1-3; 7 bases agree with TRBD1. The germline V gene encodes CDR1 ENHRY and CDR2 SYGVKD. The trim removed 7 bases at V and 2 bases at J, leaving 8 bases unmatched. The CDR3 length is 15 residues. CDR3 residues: CAITHTGEAGNTIYF. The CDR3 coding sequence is TGTGCCATCACCCATACAGGGGAGGCTGGAAACACCATATATTTT.

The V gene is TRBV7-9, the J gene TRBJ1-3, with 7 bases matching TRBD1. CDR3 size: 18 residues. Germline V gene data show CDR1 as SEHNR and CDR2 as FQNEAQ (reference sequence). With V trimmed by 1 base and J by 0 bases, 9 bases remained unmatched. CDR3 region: CASSLVPGQASSGNTIYF. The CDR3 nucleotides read TGTGCCAGCAGCTTAGTCCCTGGACAGGCCTCCTCTGGAAACACCATATATTTT. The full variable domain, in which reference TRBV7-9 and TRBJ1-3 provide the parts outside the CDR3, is DTGVSQNPRHKITKRGQNVTFRCDPISEHNRLYWYRQTLGQGPEFLTYFQNEAQLEKSRLLSDRFSAERPKGSFSTLEIQRTEQGDSAMYLCASSLVPGQASSGNTIYFGEGSWLTVV.

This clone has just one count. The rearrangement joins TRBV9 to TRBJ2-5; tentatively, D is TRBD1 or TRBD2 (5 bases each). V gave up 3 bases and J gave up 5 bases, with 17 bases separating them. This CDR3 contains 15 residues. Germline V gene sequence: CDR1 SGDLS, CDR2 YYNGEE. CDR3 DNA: TGTGCCAGCAGCGCACATGGGGAGAGGGGTGAGACCCAGTACTTC. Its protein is CASSAHGERGETQYF.

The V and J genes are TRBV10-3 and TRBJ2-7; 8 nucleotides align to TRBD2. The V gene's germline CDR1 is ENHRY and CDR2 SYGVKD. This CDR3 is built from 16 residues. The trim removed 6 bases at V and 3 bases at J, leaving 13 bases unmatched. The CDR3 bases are TGTGCCATCAGCGACTTCCCGGGAGGGGAACACTACGAGCAGTACTTC. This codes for CAISDFPGGEHYEQYF.

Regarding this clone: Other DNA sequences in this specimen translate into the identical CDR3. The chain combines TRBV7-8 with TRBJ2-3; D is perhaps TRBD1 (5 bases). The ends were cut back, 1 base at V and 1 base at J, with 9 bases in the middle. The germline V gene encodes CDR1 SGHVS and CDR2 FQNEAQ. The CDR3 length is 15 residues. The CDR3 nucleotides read TGTGCCAGCAGCTTAGGTGTAGGGGGCACAGATACGCAGTATTTT. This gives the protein CASSLGVGGTDTQYF.

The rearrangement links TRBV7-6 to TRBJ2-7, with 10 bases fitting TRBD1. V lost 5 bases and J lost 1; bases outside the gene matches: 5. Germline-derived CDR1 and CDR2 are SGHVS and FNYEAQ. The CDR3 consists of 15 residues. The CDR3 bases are TGTGCCAGCAGCACGGGACAGGGGTTATCCTACGAGCAGTACTTC. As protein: CASSTGQGLSYEQYF.

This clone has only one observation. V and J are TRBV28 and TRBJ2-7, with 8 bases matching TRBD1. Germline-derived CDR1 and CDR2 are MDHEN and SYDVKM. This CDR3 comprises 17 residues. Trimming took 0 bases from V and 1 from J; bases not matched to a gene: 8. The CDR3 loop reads CASSLWGTGPMSYEQYF. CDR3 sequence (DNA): TGTGCCAGCAGTTTATGGGGGACAGGTCCGATGTCCTACGAGCAGTACTTC.

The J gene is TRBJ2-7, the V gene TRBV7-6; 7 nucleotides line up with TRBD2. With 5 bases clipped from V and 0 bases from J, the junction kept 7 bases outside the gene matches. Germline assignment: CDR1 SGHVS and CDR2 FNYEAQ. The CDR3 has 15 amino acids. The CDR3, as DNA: TGTGCCAGCAGCGCTCTAGCGGAAAACTCCTACGAGCAGTACTTC. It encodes CASSALAENSYEQYF.

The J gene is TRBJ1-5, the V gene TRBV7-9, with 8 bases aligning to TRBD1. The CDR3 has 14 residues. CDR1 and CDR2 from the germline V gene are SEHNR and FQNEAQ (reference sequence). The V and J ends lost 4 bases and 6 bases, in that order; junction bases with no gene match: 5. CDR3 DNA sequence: TGTGCCAGCAGCTCTAGGACAGGGAGTCAGCCCCAGCATTTT. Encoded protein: CASSSRTGSQPQHF.

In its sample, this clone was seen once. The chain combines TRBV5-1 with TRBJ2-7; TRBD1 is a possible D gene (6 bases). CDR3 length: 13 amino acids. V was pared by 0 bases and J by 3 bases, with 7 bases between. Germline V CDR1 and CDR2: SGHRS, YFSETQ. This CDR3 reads CASSLVQGYEQYF. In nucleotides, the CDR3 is TGCGCCAGCAGCTTGGTACAGGGCTACGAGCAGTACTTC.

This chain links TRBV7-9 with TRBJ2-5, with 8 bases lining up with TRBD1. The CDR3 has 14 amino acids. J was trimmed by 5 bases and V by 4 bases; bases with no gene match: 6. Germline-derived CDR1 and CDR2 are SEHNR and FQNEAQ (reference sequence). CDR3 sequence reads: CASSSGGAGETQYF. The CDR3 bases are TGTGCCAGCAGCTCAGGGGGCGCGGGGGAGACCCAGTACTTC.

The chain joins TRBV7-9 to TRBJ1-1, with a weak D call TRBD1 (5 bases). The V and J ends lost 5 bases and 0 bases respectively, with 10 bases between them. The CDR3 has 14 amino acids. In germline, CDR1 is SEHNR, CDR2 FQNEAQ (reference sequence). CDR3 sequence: CASSTQVMNTEAFF. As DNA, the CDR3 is TGTGCCAGCAGCACACAGGTCATGAACACTGAAGCTTTCTTT.

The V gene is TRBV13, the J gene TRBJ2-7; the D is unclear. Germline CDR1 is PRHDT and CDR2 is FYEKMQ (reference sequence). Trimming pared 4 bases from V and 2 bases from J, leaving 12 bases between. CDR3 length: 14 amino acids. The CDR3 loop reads CASSSRETTYEQYF. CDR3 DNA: TGTGCCAGCAGCTCCCGTGAAACGACCTACGAGCAGTACTTC.

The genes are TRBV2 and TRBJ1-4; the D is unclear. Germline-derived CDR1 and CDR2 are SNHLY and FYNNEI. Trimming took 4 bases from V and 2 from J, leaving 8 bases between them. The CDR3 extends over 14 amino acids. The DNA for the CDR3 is TGTGCCAGCAGTGGAGTGGTGACTAATGAAAAACTGTTTTTT. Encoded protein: CASSGVVTNEKLFF.